A selection of T cell receptor beta chains follows, all from one sample in a study of cytomegalovirus exposure and HLA in healthy donors. Repertoires were generated with immunoSEQ multiplex PCR, while TCRdb's copy carries only in-frame clones and drops some. The table has 100,000 to 150,000 clones, roughly 72% seen once. Sequencing input: PBMCs. These receptors all stem from a woman aged 45-59 years in good health and CMV-seronegative. The CDR3 runs from the conserved cysteine through the conserved F or W. D genes are given only for firm matches. For some rows the clone size is stated as once, few or many, or as a class when expanded; others skip it.

clone_size	j_call	v_call	d_call	cdr3_aa	cdr3_nt
.	TRBJ2-2	TRBV11-2	.	CASSLRGGTVLTGELFF	TGTGCCAGCAGCTTACGGGGGGGGACAGTTCTCACCGGGGAGCTGTTTTTT
.	TRBJ1-1	TRBV5-4	.	CASSLVGVSNTEAFF	TGTGCCAGCAGCTTGGTAGGGGTATCTAACACTGAAGCTTTCTTT
few	TRBJ2-1	TRBV27	TRBD2	CASSLFWAGGGNEQFF	TGTGCCAGCAGTTTATTTTGGGCGGGAGGGGGCAATGAGCAGTTCTTC
once	TRBJ2-3	TRBV4-3	TRBD2	CASSQDGTSGRAVADTQYF	TGCGCCAGCAGCCAAGACGGGACTAGCGGGAGGGCCGTTGCAGATACGCAGTATTTT
.	TRBJ1-2	TRBV28	.	CASSLSMGSYGYTF	TGTGCCAGCAGTTTATCTATGGGGAGTTATGGCTACACCTTC
.	TRBJ2-7	TRBV9	TRBD2	CASSVEAGRDEQYF	TGTGCCAGCAGCGTAGAGGCAGGGAGGGACGAGCAGTACTTC
.	TRBJ2-3	TRBV28	TRBD1	CASSRSDRGSRPDTQYF	TGTGCCAGCAGCCGCTCCGACAGGGGGTCGCGTCCAGATACGCAGTATTTT
.	TRBJ1-1	TRBV9	.	CASSLSLTTEAFF	TGTGCCAGCAGCCTCTCCCTAACCACTGAAGCTTTCTTT
.	TRBJ2-2	TRBV15	.	CATSREREHGELFF	TGTGCCACCAGCAGAGAACGTGAACACGGGGAGCTGTTTTTT
.	TRBJ2-1	TRBV29-1	.	CSVGRLTSSYNEQFF	TGCAGCGTGGGGAGACTTACGAGCTCCTACAATGAGCAGTTCTTC
.	TRBJ2-3	TRBV29-1	.	CSVESGTDTQYF	TGCAGCGTTGAGTCAGGCACAGATACGCAGTATTTT
.	TRBJ2-7	TRBV9	TRBD2	CASSVTSVPYEQYF	TGTGCCAGCAGCGTAACTAGCGTCCCCTACGAGCAGTACTTC
.	TRBJ1-2	TRBV6-5	TRBD1	CASSYRTGKYYGYTF	TGTGCCAGCAGTTACCGGACAGGGAAATACTATGGCTACACCTTC
once	TRBJ2-3	TRBV30	.	CAWSVGTDTQYF	TGTGCCTGGAGTGTCGGCACAGATACGCAGTATTTT